This TCR beta chain is from a study of CD8 T cells in Susac syndrome. Reverse transcription of about 0.5 to 1 ug RNA used random hexamers. immunoSEQ multiplex PCR amplified TCR beta CDR3 across 54 Vbeta, 13 Jbeta. Via MiXCR, TCRdb re-called the immunoSEQ multiplex PCR reads, giving one row per CDR3 protein. This sample has approximately 300,000 distinct CDR3 sequences; 89% occur once, and the top ten carry roughly 0.2%. This TCR derives from a human donor with multiple sclerosis. The sample taken for sequencing was CD8+ T cells from PBMCs.

The CDR3 nucleotides are TGTGCCAGCAGTGAACTTGGGACTGGTGAAGCTTTCTTT. Translated: CASSELGTGEAFF. The chain is built from TRBV27 and TRBJ1-1; D is perhaps TRBD1 (5 bases). Germline values: CDR1 MNHEY, CDR2 SMNVEV (reference sequence). Trimming cost V 5 bases and J 7 bases, with 14 bases left between them. The CDR3 loop spans 13 amino acids.